The T cell receptor beta chain described here comes from a study of blood T cells in healthy people across ages. Sample-barcoded 5' priming and a J-beta primer mix drove a second PCR of 7 to 11 cycles. A template-switch adaptor that had 12 random nucleotides put a tag on each cDNA molecule. One entry per CDR3 protein, called by TCRdb with MiXCR from the 5' RACE reads. The top ten hold roughly 22% of the sample, which has some 690,000 distinct CDR3 sequences, 22% seen once. The CDR3 has 14 amino acids. V was cut by 6 bases and J by 4 bases, with 15 bases left in between. Germline CDR1 and CDR2: SGHTA and FQGNSA. This clonotype was seen more than once but under ten times. Its antigen is not identified. The study, taken as a whole, reports: CMV status of donors was not determined, possibly confounding expanded clonotype changes.

Sequencing was performed on blood. The sequence was obtained from a man in his 70s in good health. The chain joins TRBV7-2 to TRBJ1-2; no reliable D call. In DNA form, the CDR3 reads TGTGCCAGCAGGCCGACGGTCTCCCCCTATGGCTACACCTTC. Translating gives CASRPTVSPYGYTF.